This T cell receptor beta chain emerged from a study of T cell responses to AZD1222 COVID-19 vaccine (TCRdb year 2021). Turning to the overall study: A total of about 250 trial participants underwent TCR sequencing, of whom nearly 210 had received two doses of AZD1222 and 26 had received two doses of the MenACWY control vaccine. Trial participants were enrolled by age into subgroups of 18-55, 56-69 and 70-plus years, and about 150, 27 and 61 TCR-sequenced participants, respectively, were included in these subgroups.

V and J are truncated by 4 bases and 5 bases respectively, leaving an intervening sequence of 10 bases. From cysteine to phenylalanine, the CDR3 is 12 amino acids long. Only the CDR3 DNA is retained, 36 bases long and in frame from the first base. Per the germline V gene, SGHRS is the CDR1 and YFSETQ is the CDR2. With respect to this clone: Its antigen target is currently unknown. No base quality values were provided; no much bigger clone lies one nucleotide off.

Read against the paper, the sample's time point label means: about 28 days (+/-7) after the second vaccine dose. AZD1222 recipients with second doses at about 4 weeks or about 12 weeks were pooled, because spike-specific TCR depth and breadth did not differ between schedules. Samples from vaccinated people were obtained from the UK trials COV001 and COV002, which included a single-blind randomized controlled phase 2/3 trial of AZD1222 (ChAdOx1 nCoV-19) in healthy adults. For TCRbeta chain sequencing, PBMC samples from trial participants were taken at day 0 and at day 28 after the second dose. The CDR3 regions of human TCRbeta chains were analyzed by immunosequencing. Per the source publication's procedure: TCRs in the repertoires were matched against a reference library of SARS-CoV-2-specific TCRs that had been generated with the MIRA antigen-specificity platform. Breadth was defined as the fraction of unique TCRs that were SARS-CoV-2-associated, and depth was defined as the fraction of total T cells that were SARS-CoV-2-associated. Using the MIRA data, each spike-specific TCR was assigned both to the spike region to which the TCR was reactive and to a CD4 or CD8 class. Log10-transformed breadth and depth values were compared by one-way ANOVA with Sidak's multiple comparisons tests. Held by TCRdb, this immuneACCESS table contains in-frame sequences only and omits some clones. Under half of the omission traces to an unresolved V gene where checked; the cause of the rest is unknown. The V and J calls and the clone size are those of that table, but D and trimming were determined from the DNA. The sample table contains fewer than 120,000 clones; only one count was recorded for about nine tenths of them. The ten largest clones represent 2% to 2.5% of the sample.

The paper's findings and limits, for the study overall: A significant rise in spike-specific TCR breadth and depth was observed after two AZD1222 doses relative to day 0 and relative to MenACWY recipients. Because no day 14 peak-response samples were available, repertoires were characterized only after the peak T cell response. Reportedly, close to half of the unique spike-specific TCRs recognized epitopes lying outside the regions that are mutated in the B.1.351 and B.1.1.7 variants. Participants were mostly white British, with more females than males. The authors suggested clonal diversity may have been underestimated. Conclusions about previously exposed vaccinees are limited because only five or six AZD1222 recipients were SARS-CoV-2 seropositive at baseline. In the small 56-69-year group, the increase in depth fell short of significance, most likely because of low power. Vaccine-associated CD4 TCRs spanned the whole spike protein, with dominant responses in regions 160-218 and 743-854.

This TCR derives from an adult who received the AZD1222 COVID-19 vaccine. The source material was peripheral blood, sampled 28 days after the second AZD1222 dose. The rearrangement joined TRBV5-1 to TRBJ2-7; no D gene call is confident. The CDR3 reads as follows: CASSLNDDEQYF. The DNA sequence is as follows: TGCGCCAGCAGCCTAAACGACGACGAGCAGTACTTC.